This T cell receptor beta chain comes out of a study of blood T cells in healthy people across ages (dated by TCRdb to between 2014 and 2017). Background on the whole study: In model experiments, template switching captured roughly one uniquely barcoded TCR beta cDNA molecule for every two T cells. Using deep sequencing normalized with unique cDNA molecular identifiers, the study measured how TCR beta repertoire diversity changes with age. To avoid experimental bias, donors of different ages were spread randomly across the sequencing lanes. The study analyzed two additional independent replicas of 1 million unique cDNA reads from the same blood draw for two donors, one aged 18 to 29 and one aged 80 or older. The donors were divided into four age groups: young (average approximately 17 years), middle-aged (around 41), aged (approximately 64) and long-lived (roughly 82).

On this clonotype itself: What this receptor recognizes is not known. Per-nucleotide qualities are absent, and no much larger clonotype sits a single base away.

CDR1 is given as MGHDK and CDR2 as SYGVNS, both from the germline V gene. V was cut back by 3 bases and J by 3 bases, leaving a gap of 3 bases between them. From the cysteine through the phenylalanine, the CDR3 covers 13 amino acids. CDR3 DNA is the only sequence kept; it has 39 bases, read in frame from the first base. Libraries were constructed by 5' RACE. A second about 6 to 11 cycle PCR used a sample-barcoded 5' primer and a J-beta primer mix. A template-switch 5' adaptor carrying 12 random nucleotides introduced a unique molecular identifier onto each TCR beta cDNA molecule. Each sample yielded at least 3 million CDR3-containing paired-end reads. All of the RNA was converted into first-strand cDNA using the Mint cDNA synthesis kit, with a TRBC-specific oligonucleotide serving as the primer. After uracil-DNA glycosylase treatment, a first 18-cycle PCR used universal primers M1SS and BC2_uni_R on all cDNA. The source study handled its data this way. For normalization, 1 million high-quality reads were randomly selected from each sample, with every read carrying a distinct molecular identifier. Reads with shared molecular identifiers were discarded instead of being binned into consensus sequences. MiTCR, set to a Q25 quality threshold and the strictest error-elimination algorithm, was used for CDR3 identification, clonotype clustering and error correction. A nonparametric unseen species model using Euler transformation provided a lower-bound estimate of total TCR beta diversity. The raw public reads went through TCRdb reprocessing: fastp at Q25, MiXCR clone calling, in-frame beta chains kept. Under each unique CDR3 protein, matching rows form one entry showing the most common genes and DNA. TCRdb assigned the V and J calls; the authors' analysis was not used. Across this sample there are some 1.8 million distinct CDR3 sequences, with around 42% seen only once. The top ten hold 23% of the sample.

Donors were 39 systemically healthy Caucasian individuals from Russia aged roughly 6 to 90 years. Each donor gave about 11 milliliters of peripheral blood, drawn into EDTA-treated Vacutainer tubes. Ficoll-Paque density-gradient centrifugation was used to isolate PBMCs, with at least 6 million per sample. Trizol reagent was used to extract total RNA from the PBMCs, yielding at least 5 micrograms per sample. For every donor, flow cytometry on a PBMC aliquot measured the percentage of naive CD45RAhigh/CD27high T cells. The research as a whole found: Compared with the aged group, the long-lived group had more naive CD4+ T cells, fewer expanded clones and increased TCR diversity, a pattern suggesting age selection. The CMV infection status of donors was not known, potentially confounding age-related changes in expanded clonotypes. Estimates of total diversity based on one million sequenced T cells were regarded as lower bounds and as underestimates. Observed TCR beta diversity per million T cells fell roughly linearly with age, and a significant reduction was already apparent by age roughly 40. Observed TCR beta diversity correlated strongly with the percentage of naive T cells measured by flow cytometry. Bulk unsorted PBMC profiling prevented conclusive comparison of naive and antigen-experienced compartments.

The sequenced material came from blood. The sequence came from a human donor in good health. The rearrangement combines TRBV25-1 with TRBJ2-6; the D segment cannot be called with confidence. The nucleotide sequence reads TGTGCCAGCAGTGAGGTTGGGGCCAACGTCCTGACTTTC. Protein translation: CASSEVGANVLTF.